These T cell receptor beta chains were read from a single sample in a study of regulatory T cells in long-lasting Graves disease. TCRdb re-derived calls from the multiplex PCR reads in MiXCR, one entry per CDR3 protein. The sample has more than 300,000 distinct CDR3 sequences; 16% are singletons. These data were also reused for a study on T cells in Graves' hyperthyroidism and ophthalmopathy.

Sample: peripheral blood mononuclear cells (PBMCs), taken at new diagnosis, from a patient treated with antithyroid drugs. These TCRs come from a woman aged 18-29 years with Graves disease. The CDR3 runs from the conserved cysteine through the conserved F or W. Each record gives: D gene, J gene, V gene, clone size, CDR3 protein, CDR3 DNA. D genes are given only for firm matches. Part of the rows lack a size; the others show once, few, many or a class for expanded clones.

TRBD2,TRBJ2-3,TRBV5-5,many,CASSLGPGGGSTDTQYF,TGTGCCAGCAGCTTGGGTCCCGGGGGGGGTAGCACAGATACGCAGTATTTT
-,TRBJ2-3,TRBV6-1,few,CASSETREPDTQYF,TGTGCCAGCAGCGAGACCAGGGAACCAGATACGCAGTATTTT
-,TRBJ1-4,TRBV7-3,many,CASTPYVGEKLFF,TGTGCCAGCACTCCCTACGTGGGAGAAAAACTGTTTTTT
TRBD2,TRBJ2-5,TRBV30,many,CAWRGGRGVVETQYF,TGTGCCTGGAGAGGCGGGAGGGGAGTCGTAGAGACCCAGTACTTC
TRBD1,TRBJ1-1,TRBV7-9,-,CASSFPGTGQTEAFF,TGTGCCAGCAGCTTCCCCGGGACAGGGCAAACTGAAGCTTTCTTT
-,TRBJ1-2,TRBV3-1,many,CASSQPPHGYTF,TGTGCCAGCAGCCAACCCCCCCATGGCTACACCTTC
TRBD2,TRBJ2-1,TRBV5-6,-,CASSLGPGGVQFF,TGTGCCAGCAGCTTGGGGCCGGGGGGAGTACAGTTCTTC
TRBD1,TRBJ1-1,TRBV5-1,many,CASSAFDRGTEAFF,TGCGCCAGCTCCGCCTTTGACAGGGGCACTGAAGCTTTCTTT
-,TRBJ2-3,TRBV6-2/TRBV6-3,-,CASSYSVGDTQYF,TGTGCCAGCAGTTACTCTGTGGGGGATACGCAGTATTTT
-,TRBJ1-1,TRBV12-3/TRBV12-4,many,CASSLGHSNTEAFF,TGTGCCAGCAGTTTGGGTCATTCGAACACTGAAGCTTTCTTT
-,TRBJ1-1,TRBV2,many,CASSKRDPNWDTEAFF,TGTGCCAGCAGTAAACGGGACCCAAACTGGGACACTGAAGCTTTCTTT
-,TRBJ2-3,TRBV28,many,CASSSTGTITDTQYF,TGTGCCAGCAGTTCTACCGGGACGATCACAGATACGCAGTATTTT
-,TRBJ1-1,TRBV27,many,CASSLTPMAPEAFF,TGTGCCAGCAGTTTAACCCCAATGGCTCCTGAAGCTTTCTTT
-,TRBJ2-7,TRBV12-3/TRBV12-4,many,CASSSSETYEQYF,TGTGCCAGCAGTTCATCTGAGACCTACGAGCAGTACTTC
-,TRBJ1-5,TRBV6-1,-,CASSDQGHLTSNQPQHF,TGTGCCAGCAGTGATCAGGGCCATCTGACCAGCAATCAGCCCCAGCATTTT
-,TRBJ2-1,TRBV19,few,CASSIVASLFYNEQFF,TGTGCCAGTAGTATAGTCGCCAGCCTATTCTACAATGAGCAGTTCTTC
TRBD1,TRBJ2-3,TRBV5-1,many,CASRQTGTGSRGTQYF,TGCGCCAGCAGACAGACTGGGACAGGGTCACGGGGTACGCAGTATTTT
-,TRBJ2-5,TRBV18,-,CASSPTEGRETQYF,TGTGCCAGCTCACCAACGGAGGGTAGAGAGACCCAGTACTTC